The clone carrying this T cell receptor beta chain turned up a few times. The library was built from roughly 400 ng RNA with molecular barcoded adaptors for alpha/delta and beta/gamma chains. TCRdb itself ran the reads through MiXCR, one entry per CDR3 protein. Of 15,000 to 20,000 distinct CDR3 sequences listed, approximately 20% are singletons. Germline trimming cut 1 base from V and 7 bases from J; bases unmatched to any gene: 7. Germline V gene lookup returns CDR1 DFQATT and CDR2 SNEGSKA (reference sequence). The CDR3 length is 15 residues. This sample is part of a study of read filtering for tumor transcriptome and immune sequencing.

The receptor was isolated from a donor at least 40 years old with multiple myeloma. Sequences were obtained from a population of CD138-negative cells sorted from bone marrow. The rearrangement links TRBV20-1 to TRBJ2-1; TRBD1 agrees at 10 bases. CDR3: CSARVGQGVGNEQFF. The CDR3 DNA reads TGCAGTGCTAGAGTAGGACAGGGGGTAGGGAATGAGCAGTTCTTC.